One and the same sample provided the 17 T cell receptor beta chains below, sequenced in a study of cytomegalovirus exposure and HLA in healthy donors. 13 Jbeta primers and 60 Vbeta primers were used for the PCR. Generated by immunoSEQ multiplex PCR, the TCRdb table keeps only in-frame clones and is missing some. Of 110,000 to 150,000 clones in the sample, around 70% were seen once. Source material: PBMCs. These receptors all stem from a woman in her fifties or sixties in good health and CMV-seropositive.

The rearrangement uses TRBV29-1 and TRBJ1-1; D might be TRBD1 (5 bases). V lost 4 bases and J lost 5, with 11 bases in between. The CDR3 is 12 residues long. CDR1 is SQVTM and CDR2 is ANQGSEA in the germline V gene. The CDR3, as DNA: TGCAGCGTTGCGGGGGGTTTGACTGAAGCTTTCTTT. It is translated as CSVAGGLTEAFF.

CDR3 sequence (DNA): TGTGCCAGCAGTTTGACAGGGCGGAACACTGAAGCTTTCTTT. Encoded protein: CASSLTGRNTEAFF. This chain joins TRBV27 and TRBJ1-1; 7 bases map to TRBD1. Germline-derived CDR1 and CDR2 are MNHEY and SMNVEV (reference sequence). V shed 3 bases and J 1 base; nucleotides not matched to a gene: 2. The length of the CDR3 is 14 residues.

The chain joins TRBV4-1 to TRBJ1-1; D uncertain. This CDR3 contains 14 residues. The germline V gene encodes CDR1 MGHRA and CDR2 YSYEKL. V lost 0 bases and J 6 bases, leaving 11 bases between the germline ends. In DNA, the CDR3 is TGCGCCAGCAGCCAAGATCTCAAGGGAGCTGAAGCTTTCTTT. Its protein product is CASSQDLKGAEAFF.

V gene TRBV7-2 combines with J gene TRBJ1-2, with D hard to call. This CDR3 contains 14 residues. Per the germline V gene, CDR1 is SGHTA and CDR2 is FQGNSA. Trimming pared 3 bases from V and 5 bases from J, leaving 13 bases between. In DNA, the CDR3 is TGTGCCAGCAGCTTTAATCGGGGTTTTTATGGCTACACCTTC. Its translation: CASSFNRGFYGYTF.

The V and J genes are TRBV28 and TRBJ1-1, with TRBD1 as a possible D gene (6 bases). Germline V CDR1 and CDR2: MDHEN, SYDVKM. V was cut by 7 bases and J by 6 bases, with 15 bases left in between. The CDR3 totals 13 residues. CDR3 bases: TGTGCCAGCACCCCGTGGACAGTCCCTGAAGCTTTCTTT. This translates into CASTPWTVPEAFF.

The J gene is TRBJ2-1, the V gene TRBV29-1; 10 bases match TRBD2. The CDR3 is 14 residues long. Unmatched junction bases numbered 7, after V lost 2 bases and J lost 9 bases. CDR1 and CDR2 (germline): SQVTM, ANQGSEA. CDR3 nucleotide sequence: TGCAGCGTTGAACCTAGCGGGAGAAGACTTGAGCAGTTCTTC. The encoded protein is CSVEPSGRRLEQFF.

This chain uses TRBV29-1 with TRBJ2-3; 9 bases align to TRBD2. J was trimmed by 0 bases and V by 1 base; bases with no gene match: 11. CDR3 length: 18 residues. In germline, CDR1 is SQVTM, CDR2 ANQGSEA. For the CDR3, the DNA is TGCAGCGTTGAAGTGTCTGCGGGAGGGCCACGTAGCACAGATACGCAGTATTTT. This codes for CSVEVSAGGPRSTDTQYF.

This clone was found a few times. This rearrangement joins TRBV29-1 to TRBJ1-5; 7 nucleotides line up with TRBD1. The ends lost 4 bases at V and 0 bases at J; junction bases unmatched: 12. Germline V gene data show CDR1 as SQVTM and CDR2 as ANQGSEA. CDR3 length equals 17 residues. The CDR3 DNA reads as TGCAGCGTTGTATGGACAGGTGACCCCCTTAGCAATCAGCCCCAGCATTTT. Its protein product is CSVVWTGDPLSNQPQHF. Using reference TRBV29-1 and TRBJ1-5 for the parts outside the CDR3, the full variable domain is SAVISQKPSRDICQRGTSLTIQCQVDSQVTMMFWYRQQPGQSLTLIATANQGSEATYESGFVIDKFPISRPNLTFSTLTVSNMSPEDSSIYLCSVVWTGDPLSNQPQHFGDGTRLSIL.

This clone was counted only a few times. The V and J genes are TRBV9 and TRBJ2-3; D uncertain. This CDR3 is built from 14 residues. Germline CDR1 is SGDLS and CDR2 is YYNGEE. Trimming stripped 0 bases from V and 5 bases from J, with 10 bases between. DNA of the CDR3: TGTGCCAGCAGCGTAGACGCCAGCGTAGATACGCAGTATTTT. Translating it yields CASSVDASVDTQYF.

The chain combines TRBV2 with TRBJ1-2, with D unresolved. Trimming took 3 bases from V and 6 from J, leaving 14 bases between them. The germline V gene encodes CDR1 SNHLY and CDR2 FYNNEI. The CDR3 spans 14 residues. The CDR3 protein is CASSDGRRPNGYTF. The CDR3 DNA is TGTGCCAGCAGTGATGGACGGAGGCCGAATGGCTACACCTTC.

V gene TRBV12-5 combines with J gene TRBJ2-3; D might be TRBD1 (6 bases). V gave up 1 base and J gave up 5 bases, with 10 bases separating them. This CDR3 is 14 amino acids long. The germline V gene has CDR1 LGHNT and CDR2 FRNRAP. The CDR3 spells CASGLGQVVDTQYF. DNA for the CDR3: TGTGCTAGTGGTTTGGGACAGGTTGTAGATACGCAGTATTTT.

This clone was detected only once. The genes are TRBV2 and TRBJ1-5; TRBD1 is a possible D gene (6 bases). CDR3 length: 13 residues. Trimming left V 7 bases short and J 6 bases short, with 13 bases between. The germline V gene encodes CDR1 SNHLY and CDR2 FYNNEI. This CDR3 is CASKGGGPQPQHF. The CDR3 DNA follows: TGTGCCAGCAAAGGGGGAGGGCCTCAGCCCCAGCATTTT.

This clone was counted a few times. This chain connects TRBV6-5 to TRBJ1-3; D is undetermined. The CDR3 sequence is 16 residues long. The ends were cut back, 2 bases at V and 3 bases at J, with 14 bases in the middle. Germline V lookup: CDR1 MNHEY, CDR2 SVGAGI. CDR3 loop: CASSYAVGAIGNTIYF. The CDR3 region has the DNA TGTGCCAGCAGTTACGCTGTAGGAGCTATTGGAAACACCATATATTTT.

The chain recombines TRBV12-5 with TRBJ2-7, with D perhaps TRBD1 (5 bases). Trimming stripped 7 bases from V and 3 bases from J, with 10 bases between. The length of the CDR3 is 12 residues. CDR1 is LGHNT, CDR2 FRNRAP, per germline. CDR3 nucleotides: TGTGCTAGTGCCCTCGACAGCTACGAGCAGTACTTC. Residues: CASALDSYEQYF.

The genes are TRBV1 and TRBJ2-1; the table's D call, TRBD2, was not checked against the DNA. TRBV1 represents a pseudogene. The CDR3 is 20 amino acids. CDR3 sequence (DNA): TGCACCAGCAGCCAAGCGCCTCCCGGATGGCGGGAGGGCCTCGTTAATGAGCAGTTCTTC. It is translated as CTSSQAPPGWREGLVNEQFF.

The chain carries TRBV28 and TRBJ2-5; TRBD1 matches 9 bases. Germline V gene lookup returns CDR1 MDHEN and CDR2 SYDVKM. V lost 3 bases and J lost 5; bases outside the gene matches: 7. The CDR3 is made up of 15 amino acids. CDR3 nucleotides: TGTGCCAGCAGTTTCACCTCTGACAGGGGGGAGACCCAGTACTTC. It yields the protein CASSFTSDRGETQYF.

This clone was counted only a few times. This sequence joins TRBV29-1 and TRBJ1-1, with 7 nucleotides matching TRBD1. This CDR3 contains 11 residues. Trimming at V came to 3 bases and at J to 6 bases, leaving 1 base not matched to a gene. Germline assignment: CDR1 SQVTM and CDR2 ANQGSEA. CDR3 bases: TGCAGCGTTGACAGGGGGTCTGAAGCTTTCTTT. Its protein product is CSVDRGSEAFF.